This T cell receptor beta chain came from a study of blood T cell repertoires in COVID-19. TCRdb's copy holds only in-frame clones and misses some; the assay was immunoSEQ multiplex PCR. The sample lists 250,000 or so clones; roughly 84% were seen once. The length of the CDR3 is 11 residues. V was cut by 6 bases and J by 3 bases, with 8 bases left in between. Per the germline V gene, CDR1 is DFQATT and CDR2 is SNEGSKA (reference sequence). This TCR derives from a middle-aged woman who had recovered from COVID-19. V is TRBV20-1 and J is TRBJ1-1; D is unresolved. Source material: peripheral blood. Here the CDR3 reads CSAPQYTEAFF. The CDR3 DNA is TGCAGTGCGCCCCAGTACACTGAAGCTTTCTTT.